This T cell receptor (beta chain) originates from a study of technical replicates of blood from four donors. V lost 1 base, J lost 6 bases, and 5 bases stayed unmatched. This CDR3 has 15 residues. The V gene's germline CDR1 is KGHSH and CDR2 LQKENI. TCRdb's table, derived via immunoSEQ multiplex PCR, lists solely in-frame clones and lacks some. The table lists 60,000 or so clones, approximately 90% of them singletons. Specimen: PBMCs. This receptor was taken from a human donor in good health. Some clones in this sample may be carry-over from other donors' samples. This rearrangement joins TRBV18 to TRBJ1-2, with 10 bases lining up with TRBD1. CDR3 sequence: CASSPRDRGGDGYTF. The CDR3, as DNA: TGTGCCAGCTCACCACGGGACAGGGGAGGCGATGGCTACACCTTC.